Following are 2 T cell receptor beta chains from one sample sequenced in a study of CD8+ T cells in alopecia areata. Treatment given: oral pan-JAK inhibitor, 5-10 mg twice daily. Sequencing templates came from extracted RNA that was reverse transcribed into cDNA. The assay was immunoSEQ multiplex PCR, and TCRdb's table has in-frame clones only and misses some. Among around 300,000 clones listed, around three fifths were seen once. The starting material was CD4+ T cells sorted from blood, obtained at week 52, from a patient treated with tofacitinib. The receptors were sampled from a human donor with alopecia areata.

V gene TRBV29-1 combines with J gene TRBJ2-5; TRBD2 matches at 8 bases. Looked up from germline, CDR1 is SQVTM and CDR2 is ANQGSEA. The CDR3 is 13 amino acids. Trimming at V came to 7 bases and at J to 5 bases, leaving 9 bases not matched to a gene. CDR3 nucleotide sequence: TGCAGCGCCCCGGGGGGGGCCTCGGAGACCCAGTACTTC. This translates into CSAPGGASETQYF.

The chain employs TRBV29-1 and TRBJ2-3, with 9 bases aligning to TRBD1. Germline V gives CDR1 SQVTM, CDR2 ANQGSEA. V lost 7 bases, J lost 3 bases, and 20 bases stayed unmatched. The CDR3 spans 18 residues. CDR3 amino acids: CSGRTGHTGGSWTDTQYF. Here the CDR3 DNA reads TGCAGCGGTCGGACGGGACATACAGGGGGCTCTTGGACAGATACGCAGTATTTT.